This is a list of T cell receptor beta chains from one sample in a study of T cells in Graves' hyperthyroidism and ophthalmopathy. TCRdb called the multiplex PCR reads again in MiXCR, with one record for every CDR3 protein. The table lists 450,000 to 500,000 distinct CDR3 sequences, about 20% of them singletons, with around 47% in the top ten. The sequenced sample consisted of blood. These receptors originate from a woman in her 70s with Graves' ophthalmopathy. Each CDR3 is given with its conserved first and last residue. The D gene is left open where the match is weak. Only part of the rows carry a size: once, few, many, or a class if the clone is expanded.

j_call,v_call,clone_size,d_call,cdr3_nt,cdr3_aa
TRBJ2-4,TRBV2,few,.,TGTGCCAGCAGCGACGACATCGGCCGGGCCAAAAACATTCAGTACTTC,CASSDDIGRAKNIQYF
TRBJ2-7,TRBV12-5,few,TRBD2,TGTGCTAGTGGTCTAGGACTAGCGTCCTACGAGCAGTACTTC,CASGLGLASYEQYF
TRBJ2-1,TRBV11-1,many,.,TGTGCCAGCAGCTTAGCGGGGCCCTCCTACAATGAGCAGTTCTTC,CASSLAGPSYNEQFF
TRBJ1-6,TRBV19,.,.,TGTGCCAGTAGTACCGACACCCCAAATTCACCCCTCCACTTT,CASSTDTPNSPLHF
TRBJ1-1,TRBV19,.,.,TGTGCCAGTCGTCCCAGGGATAGCGAAGCTTTCTTT,CASRPRDSEAFF
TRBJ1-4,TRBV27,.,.,TGTGCCAGCAGTTTGGCAGCTTCTACTAATGAAAAACTGTTTTTT,CASSLAASTNEKLFF
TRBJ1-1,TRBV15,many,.,TGTGCCACCAGCAGAGAGGGACGGCGGATTGAAGCTTTCTTT,CATSREGRRIEAFF
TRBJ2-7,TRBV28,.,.,TGTGCCAGCAGCCCCGGGGGGCTTTCTACCTACGAGCAGTACTTC,CASSPGGLSTYEQYF
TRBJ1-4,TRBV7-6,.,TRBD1,TGTGCCAGCAGCTCCTCCCCGGGACAGGGGAATGAAAAACTGTTTTTT,CASSSSPGQGNEKLFF
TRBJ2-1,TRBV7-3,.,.,TGTGCCAGCAGTCGCCCCGGAGGTGAGCAGTTCTTC,CASSRPGGEQFF
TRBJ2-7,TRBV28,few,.,TGTGCCAGCAGAACGGGCCGCTACGAGCAGTACTTC,CASRTGRYEQYF
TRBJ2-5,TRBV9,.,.,TGTGCCAGCAGCGTAGGTCCACAGGGACGAGAGACCCAGTACTTC,CASSVGPQGRETQYF
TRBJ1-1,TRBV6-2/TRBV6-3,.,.,TGTGCCAGCAGTTTGTGGTCGGCGGGTCCCCGGAACACTGAAGCTTTCTTT,CASSLWSAGPRNTEAFF
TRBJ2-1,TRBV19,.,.,TGTGCCAGTAGTACCTCCGGGACCACCTACAATGAGCAGTTCTTC,CASSTSGTTYNEQFF
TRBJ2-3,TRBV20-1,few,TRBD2,TGCAGTGCTCCCCTAGCGGGGGGCACAGATACGCAGTATTTT,CSAPLAGGTDTQYF
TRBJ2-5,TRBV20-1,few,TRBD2,TGCAGTGCTCAGCGACTAGCGGGAGGCCTCCTCCAAGAGACCCAGTACTTC,CSAQRLAGGLLQETQYF
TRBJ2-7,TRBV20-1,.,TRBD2,TGCAGTGCACCCTTAGCGGGCCAAGGGAAGGAGCAGTACTTC,CSAPLAGQGKEQYF
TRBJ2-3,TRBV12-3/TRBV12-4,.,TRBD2,TGTGCCAGCAGTACAGCTAGGGCGGGAGGGCAGACAGATACGCAGTATTTT,CASSTARAGGQTDTQYF
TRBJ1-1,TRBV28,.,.,TGTGCCAGCAGTTCAGGGGCGGCAGGGAACACTGAAGCTTTCTTT,CASSSGAAGNTEAFF
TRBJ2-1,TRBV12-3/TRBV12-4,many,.,TGTGCCAGCAGTCTCCGGGACCACAATGAGCAGTTCTTC,CASSLRDHNEQFF
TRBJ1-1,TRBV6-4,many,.,TGTGCCAGCAGTGACTTGCCGAACACTGAAGCTTTCTTT,CASSDLPNTEAFF
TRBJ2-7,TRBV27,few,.,TGTGCCAGCAGTTCAGACCATGGGGGGCGCGAGCAGTACTTC,CASSSDHGGREQYF
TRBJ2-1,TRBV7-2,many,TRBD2,TGTGCCAGCAGCCCGGGACTAGGGACCTACAATGAGCAGTTCTTC,CASSPGLGTYNEQFF
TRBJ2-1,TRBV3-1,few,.,TGTGCCAGCAGTCCTATCACGACAGGAATAGTCAATGAGCAGTTCTTC,CASSPITTGIVNEQFF
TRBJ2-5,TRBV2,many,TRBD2,TGTGCCAGCAGGGCGTATCTAGCGGGAGTGGAGACCCAGTACTTC,CASRAYLAGVETQYF
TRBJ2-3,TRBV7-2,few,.,TGTGCCAGCAGCTTGTCGGCGCGGATAACTCGGCGTCACTTCACAGATACGCAGTATTTT,CASSLSARITRRHFTDTQYF
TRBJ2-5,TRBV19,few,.,TGTGCCAGTAGTAACGGCAGGGGTCTAGGAGAGACCCAGTACTTC,CASSNGRGLGETQYF
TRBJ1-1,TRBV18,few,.,TGTGCCAGCTCACCAGGGGGGGTACCTTTCTTT,CASSPGGVPFF
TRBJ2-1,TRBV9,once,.,TGTGCCAGCAGCGTCTACAGGTCAGGCCTGGGCTCCTACAATGAGCAGTTCTTC,CASSVYRSGLGSYNEQFF
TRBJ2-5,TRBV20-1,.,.,TGCAGTGGTCGTCGGGGACAAGAGACCCAGTACTTC,CSGRRGQETQYF
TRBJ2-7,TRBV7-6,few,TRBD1,TGTGCCAGCAGCCCTGCAGACAGGGGTTACTACGAGCAGTACTTC,CASSPADRGYYEQYF
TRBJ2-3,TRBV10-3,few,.,TGTGCCATCAGTGACCCAGATACGCAGTATTTT,CAISDPDTQYF
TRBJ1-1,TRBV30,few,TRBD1,TGTGCCTGGATCTACAGGGGGAACACTGAAGCTTTCTTT,CAWIYRGNTEAFF
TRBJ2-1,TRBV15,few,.,TGTGCCACCAGCTCCGACAGGAACAATGAGCAGTTCTTC,CATSSDRNNEQFF
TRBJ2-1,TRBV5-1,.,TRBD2,TGCGCCAGCAGCTTGGAACTAGCGGGCAGGGATGAGCAGTTCTTC,CASSLELAGRDEQFF